The 26 T cell receptor beta chains below all came from one sample that was sequenced in a study of cytomegalovirus exposure and HLA in healthy donors (dated by TCRdb to the late 2010s). The library was obtained by the immunoSEQ multiplex PCR assay. A mixture of 60 forward primers for TCR Vbeta segments and 13 reverse primers for TCR Jbeta segments was used in the multiplex PCR. TCRdb took over this immuneACCESS table, retaining in-frame rearrangements with V and J assigned. Such tables are incomplete; in checked studies, under half of the missing clones stem from an unresolved V gene, and the remainder is unexplained. The sample table holds 95,000 to 150,000 clones, of which roughly 80% were seen once. The ten largest clones capture 25% to 35% of the sample. Sequencing was carried out using PBMCs. These receptors all stem from a man aged 55 to 69 in good health and CMV-seropositive.

This chain links TRBV27 with TRBJ2-7; 12 bases are a match to TRBD2. J was trimmed by 2 bases and V by 9 bases; bases with no gene match: 14. The CDR3 runs to 17 residues. Looked up from germline, CDR1 is MNHEY and CDR2 is SMNVEV (reference sequence). Written as DNA, the CDR3 is TGTGCCAGTATGACCGGTAGACTAGCGGGGGACACCTACGAGCAGTACTTC. Translation: CASMTGRLAGDTYEQYF.

This clone occurred a few times. This chain joins TRBV5-6 and TRBJ2-7; 13 nucleotides align to TRBD2. This CDR3 contains 16 residues. Germline V CDR1 and CDR2: SGHDT, YYEEEE. Unmatched junction bases numbered 7, after V lost 5 bases and J lost 2 bases. This CDR3 is CASSPEGLAGTYEQYF. In DNA, the CDR3 is TGTGCCAGCAGTCCCGAGGGACTAGCGGGAACCTACGAGCAGTACTTC.

The V gene is TRBV28, the J gene TRBJ1-2; D gene unclear. Germline V lookup: CDR1 MDHEN, CDR2 SYDVKM. With 9 bases removed from V and 2 bases from J, the gap between germline ends came to 7 bases. CDR3 length equals 11 residues. This chain's CDR3 is CARRGNYGYTF. As DNA, the CDR3 is TGTGCCAGAAGAGGGAACTATGGCTACACCTTC.

This rearrangement joins TRBV6-1 to TRBJ2-1, with TRBD1 identical over 10 bases. Germline V gives CDR1 MNHNS, CDR2 SASEGT. The CDR3 is made up of 15 amino acids. Trimming removed 7 bases from V and 4 bases from J; junction bases left unmatched: 7. CDR3 sequence (DNA): TGTGCCAGCACAAACCGACAGGGGGCTTACAATGAGCAGTTCTTC. This codes for CASTNRQGAYNEQFF.

The chain carries TRBV9 and TRBJ1-1; TRBD1 matches at 10 bases. The V segment lost 2 bases and the J segment 0 bases; nucleotides outside the gene matches: 13. Per the germline V gene, CDR1 is SGDLS and CDR2 is YYNGEE. CDR3 length: 19 amino acids. The CDR3 nucleotides are TGTGCCAGCAGCGTGCCATTATACTGGGACAGGGGCATGAACACTGAAGCTTTCTTT. It translates to CASSVPLYWDRGMNTEAFF.

This clone showed up just a few times. The J gene is TRBJ2-7, the V gene TRBV5-1; 9 bases match TRBD2. The CDR3 loop spans 15 amino acids. Trimming removed 4 bases from V and 1 base from J; junction bases left unmatched: 6. Per the germline V gene, CDR1 is SGHRS and CDR2 is YFSETQ. The CDR3 nucleotides read TGCGCCAGCAGCGTGACTAGCGGTTCTTCCTACGAGCAGTACTTC. Translating gives CASSVTSGSSYEQYF.

The chain recombines TRBV5-8 with TRBJ1-1; D is possibly TRBD1 (5 bases). CDR1 is SGHTS and CDR2 is YDEGEE in the germline V gene. The CDR3 runs 15 residues. The V end was cut by 6 bases, the J end by 0 bases, with 15 bases between. The CDR3 sequence is CASIPGRGLNTEAFF. The CDR3 coding sequence is TGTGCCAGCATCCCAGGGCGGGGGTTGAACACTGAAGCTTTCTTT.

This clone was seen a single time. V is TRBV18 and J is TRBJ1-1, with TRBD1 matching 10 bases. Germline CDR1 is KGHSH and CDR2 is LQKENI. V was clipped by 3 bases and J by 4 bases; unmatched bases: 8. The CDR3 runs to 16 residues. CDR3 in amino acids: CASSPSRQGASTEAFF. Written as DNA, the CDR3 is TGTGCCAGCTCACCCTCCCGACAGGGGGCGAGCACTGAAGCTTTCTTT.

CDR3 in amino acids: CASNSLAGTDTQYF. CDR3 nucleotides: TGTGCCAGCAACTCTTTAGCGGGAACAGATACGCAGTATTTT. The rearrangement uses TRBV28 and TRBJ2-3; TRBD2 matches at 8 bases. The germline V gene encodes CDR1 MDHEN and CDR2 SYDVKM. The CDR3 contains 14 residues. V trimming: 7 bases; J trimming: 3 bases; junction bases outside the gene matches: 6.

The CDR3 region has the DNA TGTGCCAGCAGCTTAGGAGTGCGTCTGAGCTCCTACAATGAGCAGTTCTTC. Its protein product is CASSLGVRLSSYNEQFF. The chain recombines TRBV7-8 with TRBJ2-1; no reliable D call. The CDR3 contains 17 residues. Germline V gene sequence: CDR1 SGHVS, CDR2 FQNEAQ. V lost 1 base and J 0 bases, leaving 13 bases between the germline ends.

The chain links TRBV7-5 to TRBJ1-1. TRBV7-5 is noted as a pseudogene. The CDR3 length is 15 residues. The CDR3: CARSPNPNTNTEAFF. The CDR3 nucleotides read TGTGCCAGAAGCCCAAATCCTAATACGAACACTGAAGCTTTCTTT.

V usage is TRBV9 and J usage is TRBJ2-3; 9 positions match TRBD1. The germline V gene has CDR1 SGDLS and CDR2 YYNGEE. V trimming: 4 bases; J trimming: 3 bases; junction bases outside the gene matches: 6. The CDR3 is 15 residues long. The CDR3 DNA reads as TGTGCCAGCAGCAACTACGGACAGGGGACAGATACGCAGTATTTT. This translates into CASSNYGQGTDTQYF.

This clone was observed a single time. The gene calls are TRBV7-2 and TRBJ2-1; TRBD2 is a possible D gene (6 bases). Germline values: CDR1 SGHTA, CDR2 FQGNSA. V was trimmed by 0 bases and J by 6 bases, leaving 15 bases between them. The CDR3 contains 16 residues. The CDR3 DNA sequence: TGTGCCAGCAGCTTAGCGGGGGTAGCGGTGCGCAATGAGCAGTTCTTC. Translated: CASSLAGVAVRNEQFF.

This clone was seen once. This chain joins TRBV20-1 and TRBJ1-1; D is unresolved. V lost 4 bases and J 4 bases, leaving 7 bases between the germline ends. This CDR3 has 11 residues. Per the germline V gene, CDR1 is DFQATT and CDR2 is SNEGSKA (reference sequence). The CDR3 here is CSAIPGTEAFF. The CDR3 coding sequence is TGCAGTGCTATCCCCGGCACTGAAGCTTTCTTT.

This clone was counted a few times. This rearrangement joins TRBV6-6 to TRBJ2-2; the match to TRBD2 covers 12 bases. With 5 bases clipped from V and 5 bases from J, the junction kept 3 bases outside the gene matches. Germline V gene data show CDR1 as MNHNY and CDR2 as SVGAGI (reference sequence). The CDR3 length is 15 residues. CDR3 DNA sequence: TGTGCCAGCAGTGGACTAGCGGGATTGACCGGGGAGCTGTTTTTT. Amino acid sequence: CASSGLAGLTGELFF.

The chain has TRBV5-8 and TRBJ2-7, with 12 bases lining up with TRBD1. CDR1 and CDR2 (germline): SGHTS, YDEGEE. The junction had 6 bases not matched to a gene; V was cut back by 3 bases and J by 5 bases. CDR3 length equals 15 residues. The CDR3 DNA reads as TGTGCCAGCAGCTGGGCCGGGACAGGGGGCGACGAGCAGTACTTC. Translated: CASSWAGTGGDEQYF.

Details on this clone: The germline gene is not matched at one end of the junction; a read error may be the cause. The chain combines TRBV7-9 with TRBJ2-7; perhaps TRBD1 as D (6 bases). The germline gives CDR1 SEHNR, CDR2 FQNEAQ (reference sequence). CDR3 length: 13 amino acids. CDR3 bases: TGTTCCAGCAAGGGGACACTCTCCTACGAGCAGTACTTC. It encodes CSSKGTLSYEQYF.

The chain is built from TRBV9 and TRBJ2-1; 13 nucleotides align to TRBD2. The CDR3 has 17 residues. V trimming: 4 bases; J trimming: 0 bases; junction bases outside the gene matches: 4. In germline, CDR1 is SGDLS, CDR2 YYNGEE. The CDR3 loop reads CASSPGLAGASYNEQFF. The CDR3 DNA is TGTGCCAGCAGCCCCGGACTAGCGGGGGCCTCCTACAATGAGCAGTTCTTC.

This clone is a singleton in its sample. This chain links TRBV2 with TRBJ2-7; tentative D call: TRBD2 (5 bases). The CDR3 is 16 residues long. Per germline, CDR1 SNHLY and CDR2 FYNNEI. The V end lost 5 bases, the J end lost 4 bases, and 21 bases lay between the germline ends. The CDR3 spells CASSPVWTLGQYEQYF. The CDR3 nucleotides are TGTGCCAGCAGTCCAGTTTGGACTCTCGGGCAGTACGAGCAGTACTTC.

The V call is TRBV7-2, the J call TRBJ2-4; perhaps TRBD2 as D (7 bases). CDR1 SGHTA and CDR2 FQGNSA come from the germline V gene. The ends were cut back, 5 bases at V and 9 bases at J, with 11 bases in the middle. The CDR3 extends over 12 amino acids. CDR3: CASSPRGGIQYF. CDR3 coding DNA: TGTGCCAGCAGCCCAAGGGGGGGCATTCAGTACTTC. Filled out from reference TRBV7-2 and TRBJ2-4, the complete variable domain reads GAGVSQSPSNKVTEKGKDVELRCDPISGHTALYWYRQSLGQGLEFLIYFQGNSAPDKSGLPSDRFSAERTGGSVSTLTIQRTQQEDSAVYLCASSPRGGIQYFGAGTRLSVL.

V is TRBV18 and J is TRBJ1-6; D not certain. V was shortened by 2 bases and J by 7 bases, with 12 bases between the two germline ends. Germline V gene data show CDR1 as KGHSH and CDR2 as LQKENI. The CDR3 has 15 amino acids. As DNA, the CDR3 is TGTGCCAGCTCACCAAACGCCGGGGAGAATTCACCCCTCCACTTT. It translates to CASSPNAGENSPLHF.

The chain links TRBV25-1 to TRBJ1-6, with D maybe TRBD1 (5 bases). V lost 4 bases to trimming and J lost 0 bases, with 10 bases between them. There are 16 residues in the CDR3. CDR1 is MGHDK, CDR2 SYGVNS, per germline. The CDR3 sequence is CASSASGGSYNSPLHF. As DNA, the CDR3 is TGTGCCAGCAGTGCATCGGGGGGCTCCTATAATTCACCCCTCCACTTT.

The chain links TRBV29-1 to TRBJ1-5, with D tentatively TRBD1 (5 bases). V lost 4 bases, J lost 11 bases, and 15 bases lay in between. The CDR3 is made up of 12 amino acids. CDR1 is SQVTM and CDR2 is ANQGSEA in the germline V gene. The CDR3 loop is CSVGDSSGSQHF. CDR3 nucleotide sequence: TGCAGCGTTGGTGACAGTAGCGGGTCCCAGCATTTT.

This chain joins TRBV19 and TRBJ2-3, with 8 bases that match TRBD2. The J segment lost 3 bases and the V segment lost 4 bases, leaving 9 bases of the junction unmatched. The CDR3 is 16 residues long. Germline lookup yields CDR1 LNHDA and CDR2 SQIVND (reference sequence). CDR3 in amino acids: CASSRTSGSGTDTQYF. The CDR3 nucleotides are TGTGCCAGTAGTAGGACAAGCGGGAGTGGAACAGATACGCAGTATTTT.

Concerning this clone itself: Other DNA sequences in this specimen translate into the identical CDR3. The rearrangement joins TRBV5-1 to TRBJ2-7; 11 positions agree with TRBD1. The CDR3 loop spans 14 amino acids. Unmatched junction bases numbered 4, after V lost 4 bases and J lost 4 bases. Germline CDR1 SGHRS, CDR2 YFSETQ. The CDR3 loop is CASSLGQGAYEQYF. CDR3 sequence (DNA): TGCGCCAGCAGCCTTGGACAGGGGGCTTACGAGCAGTACTTC.

A few counts support this clone. The chain employs TRBV28 and TRBJ1-2; D is ambiguous. Germline lookup yields CDR1 MDHEN and CDR2 SYDVKM. Trimming removed 2 bases from V and 8 bases from J, with 12 bases in between. This CDR3 region has 13 residues. The CDR3 bases are TGTGCCAGCAGTTTACGCGGATTGTTAGGCTACACCTTC. It translates to CASSLRGLLGYTF.